This is a list of T cell receptor beta chains from one sample in a study of blood T cell dynamics during melanoma immunotherapy. This table comes from immunoSEQ multiplex PCR, and its TCRdb copy is limited to in-frame clones, with some not included. The sample gives 9,100 or so clones, approximately 86% of which show up once; 9.5% to 12% is in the top ten. The sample consisted of blood, taken from a patient treated with checkpoint blockade. These receptors originate from a human donor with melanoma. The CDR3 runs from the conserved cysteine through the conserved F or W. The D gene is left open where the match is weak. Some rows mark clone size as missing; the rest say once, few, many or name a class of expanded clone.

clone size: -; D gene: -; V gene: TRBV28; J gene: TRBJ1-5; CDR3 DNA: TGTGCCAGCAGTTTTCAGGGCAGCAATCAGCCCCAGCATTTT; CDR3 protein: CASSFQGSNQPQHF
clone size: -; D gene: -; V gene: TRBV21-1; J gene: TRBJ1-1; CDR3 DNA: TGTGCCAGCAGCAAATATGGACAGGGAGAGGCTTTCTTT; CDR3 protein: CASSKYGQGEAFF
clone size: -; D gene: -; V gene: TRBV9; J gene: TRBJ1-3; CDR3 DNA: TGTGCCAGCAGCGTCGAGGGGTTTGGAAACACCATATATTTT; CDR3 protein: CASSVEGFGNTIYF
clone size: -; D gene: -; V gene: TRBV5-5; J gene: TRBJ2-5; CDR3 DNA: TGTGCCAGCAGCTTGGTGTTGGCTACGCAAGAGACCCAGTACTTC; CDR3 protein: CASSLVLATQETQYF
clone size: once; D gene: -; V gene: TRBV27; J gene: TRBJ2-3; CDR3 DNA: TGTGCCAGCAGTTTAGGGGCAGGGGCTTTCACAGATACGCAGTATTTT; CDR3 protein: CASSLGAGAFTDTQYF
clone size: once; D gene: -; V gene: TRBV18; J gene: TRBJ1-3; CDR3 DNA: TGTGCCAGCTCACCTGCGCAGGGGATAGGAAACACCATATATTTT; CDR3 protein: CASSPAQGIGNTIYF
clone size: -; D gene: -; V gene: TRBV7-9; J gene: TRBJ2-3; CDR3 DNA: TGTGCCAGCAGCTTAGCGCGGGGCGGGGGCACAGATACGCAGTATTTT; CDR3 protein: CASSLARGGGTDTQYF
clone size: -; D gene: TRBD1; V gene: TRBV12-5; J gene: TRBJ1-5; CDR3 DNA: TGTGCTAGTGGTTTGGCGGACAGGGGCAATCAGCCCCAGCATTTT; CDR3 protein: CASGLADRGNQPQHF
clone size: once; D gene: -; V gene: TRBV4-1; J gene: TRBJ2-7; CDR3 DNA: TGCGCCAGCAGCCAAGATCTTGGGACACCCTACGAGCAGTACTTC; CDR3 protein: CASSQDLGTPYEQYF
clone size: -; D gene: -; V gene: TRBV5-1; J gene: TRBJ1-1; CDR3 DNA: TGCGCCAGCAGCGAGCAGGGCGGTACTGAAGCTTTCTTT; CDR3 protein: CASSEQGGTEAFF
clone size: -; D gene: TRBD1; V gene: TRBV4-1; J gene: TRBJ1-2; CDR3 DNA: TGCGCCAGCAGCCAAGGGCCCGGGCGGACAGGGGAAATTGGCTACACCTTC; CDR3 protein: CASSQGPGRTGEIGYTF
clone size: once; D gene: -; V gene: TRBV5-5; J gene: TRBJ2-1; CDR3 DNA: TGTGCCAGCAGCTTGGCCGGCCCGTTCTTC; CDR3 protein: CASSLAGPFF
clone size: -; D gene: -; V gene: TRBV5-8; J gene: TRBJ2-7; CDR3 DNA: TGTGCCAGCAGCGTTGGGGATATTTTACGTTGGCAATACTTC; CDR3 protein: CASSVGDILRWQYF
clone size: -; D gene: -; V gene: TRBV27; J gene: TRBJ1-5; CDR3 DNA: TGTGCCAGCAGGAAAGTAGGGAGTCAGCCCCAGCATTTT; CDR3 protein: CASRKVGSQPQHF
clone size: -; D gene: -; V gene: TRBV27; J gene: TRBJ2-3; CDR3 DNA: TGTGCCAGCAGTTTATGGACTCATCAACCAGATACGCAGTATTTT; CDR3 protein: CASSLWTHQPDTQYF
clone size: once; D gene: -; V gene: TRBV7-9; J gene: TRBJ2-7; CDR3 DNA: TGTGCCAGCAGTCCCCTAAGGAATCCTGGCGAGCAGTACTTC; CDR3 protein: CASSPLRNPGEQYF
clone size: -; D gene: -; V gene: TRBV6-1; J gene: TRBJ1-2; CDR3 DNA: TGTGCCAGCAGTGAGATAGGTGGGCAGAAGGGCTACACCTTC; CDR3 protein: CASSEIGGQKGYTF
clone size: -; D gene: -; V gene: TRBV19; J gene: TRBJ1-1; CDR3 DNA: TGTGCCAGTAGTATCGGGCAGGGGTATAGGACTGAAGCTTTCTTT; CDR3 protein: CASSIGQGYRTEAFF
clone size: -; D gene: TRBD1; V gene: TRBV9; J gene: TRBJ1-2; CDR3 DNA: TGTGCCAGCAGCGTAAACAGGGGTTTGGGTGGCTACACCTTC; CDR3 protein: CASSVNRGLGGYTF
clone size: once; D gene: -; V gene: TRBV30; J gene: TRBJ2-3; CDR3 DNA: TGTGCCTTCCAGATCGCCGATACGCAGTATTTT; CDR3 protein: CAFQIADTQYF
clone size: -; D gene: -; V gene: TRBV7-3; J gene: TRBJ1-1; CDR3 DNA: TGTGCCAGCAGCTTATTGGGGACACTGAACACTGAAGCTTTCTTT; CDR3 protein: CASSLLGTLNTEAFF
clone size: -; D gene: TRBD2; V gene: TRBV9; J gene: TRBJ2-6; CDR3 DNA: TGTGCCAGCAGCGTTCTTTCCCTAGCGGGGGCGCGGGGGGCCAACGTCCTGACTTTC; CDR3 protein: CASSVLSLAGARGANVLTF
clone size: -; D gene: TRBD2; V gene: TRBV9; J gene: TRBJ2-3; CDR3 DNA: TGTGCCAGCAGCGCATCGCCGGGACTAGGGGAAGATACGCAGTATTTT; CDR3 protein: CASSASPGLGEDTQYF
clone size: -; D gene: TRBD1; V gene: TRBV19; J gene: TRBJ2-5; CDR3 DNA: TGTGCCAGTAGCACGGGACAGGGCAGGGAGACCCAGTACTTC; CDR3 protein: CASSTGQGRETQYF
clone size: -; D gene: -; V gene: TRBV7-9; J gene: TRBJ2-2; CDR3 DNA: TGTGCCAGCAGATATTGGGGCAGGGGCCCTGCGAACACCGGGGAGCTGTTTTTT; CDR3 protein: CASRYWGRGPANTGELFF
clone size: -; D gene: -; V gene: TRBV7-9; J gene: TRBJ2-7; CDR3 DNA: TGTGCCAGCAGCTCCCGGGACGGCACCTACGAGCAGTACTTC; CDR3 protein: CASSSRDGTYEQYF
clone size: -; D gene: TRBD1; V gene: TRBV5-6; J gene: TRBJ2-7; CDR3 DNA: TGTGCCAGCAGCTTCGGCAGGGGGCTAATTAACGAGCAGTACTTC; CDR3 protein: CASSFGRGLINEQYF
clone size: once; D gene: -; V gene: TRBV10-2; J gene: TRBJ2-7; CDR3 DNA: TGCGCCAGCAGTGTCCAGGCTTACGAGCAGTACTTC; CDR3 protein: CASSVQAYEQYF
clone size: -; D gene: -; V gene: TRBV7-9; J gene: TRBJ1-2; CDR3 DNA: TGTGCCAGCAGCCCCTCTACACATTATGGCTACACCTTC; CDR3 protein: CASSPSTHYGYTF
clone size: -; D gene: -; V gene: TRBV5-4; J gene: TRBJ2-1; CDR3 DNA: TGCGCCAGCAGCCCTACAGTTAACAATGAGCAGTTCTTC; CDR3 protein: CASSPTVNNEQFF
clone size: -; D gene: TRBD1; V gene: TRBV7-2; J gene: TRBJ1-5; CDR3 DNA: TGTGCCAGCAGCCTTGGACAGGGTGGACAGCCCCAGCATTTT; CDR3 protein: CASSLGQGGQPQHF
clone size: -; D gene: -; V gene: TRBV29-1; J gene: TRBJ1-2; CDR3 DNA: TGCAGCGTAGATGCGACAGGATTTAACTATGGCTACACCTTC; CDR3 protein: CSVDATGFNYGYTF
clone size: -; D gene: TRBD2; V gene: TRBV25-1; J gene: TRBJ2-1; CDR3 DNA: TGTGCCAGCAGTGATAGGGCGGGGGGGCTTTACAATGAGCAGTTCTTC; CDR3 protein: CASSDRAGGLYNEQFF
clone size: -; D gene: -; V gene: TRBV9; J gene: TRBJ2-3; CDR3 DNA: TGTGCCAGCAGCGCCAGGGTTGCAGATACGCAGTATTTT; CDR3 protein: CASSARVADTQYF
clone size: -; D gene: -; V gene: TRBV10-2; J gene: TRBJ2-5; CDR3 DNA: TGCGCCAGCAGTGAGCCCTCAGTAAATTCGGAGACCCAGTACTTC; CDR3 protein: CASSEPSVNSETQYF
clone size: once; D gene: -; V gene: TRBV28; J gene: TRBJ2-7; CDR3 DNA: TGTGCCATACAGACGGGCGTTAGGGAGCAGTACTTC; CDR3 protein: CAIQTGVREQYF
clone size: -; D gene: TRBD1; V gene: TRBV5-4; J gene: TRBJ2-7; CDR3 DNA: TGTGCCAGCAGCTCACAGGGGTTCTACGAGCAGTACTTC; CDR3 protein: CASSSQGFYEQYF
clone size: -; D gene: -; V gene: TRBV7-3; J gene: TRBJ1-1; CDR3 DNA: TGTGCCAGCAGCTTAAATGGGGCAGGAAAGAACACTGAAGCTTTCTTT; CDR3 protein: CASSLNGAGKNTEAFF
clone size: -; D gene: -; V gene: TRBV6-5; J gene: TRBJ1-1; CDR3 DNA: TGTGCCAGCAGCGGGGGTGGGGTAGGGAACACTGAAGCTTTCTTT; CDR3 protein: CASSGGGVGNTEAFF
clone size: -; D gene: TRBD2; V gene: TRBV7-3; J gene: TRBJ2-1; CDR3 DNA: TGTGCCAGCAGCCCCGGGGGGGGTCCCAATGAGCAGTTCTTC; CDR3 protein: CASSPGGGPNEQFF
clone size: -; D gene: -; V gene: TRBV2; J gene: TRBJ2-7; CDR3 DNA: TGTGCCAGCAGTGAAGCGCTCGAGCAGTACTTC; CDR3 protein: CASSEALEQYF
clone size: -; D gene: -; V gene: TRBV10-2; J gene: TRBJ2-3; CDR3 DNA: TGCGCCAGCAAGGTAGGACTCAGCACAGATACGCAGTATTTT; CDR3 protein: CASKVGLSTDTQYF
clone size: -; D gene: -; V gene: TRBV5-4; J gene: TRBJ2-3; CDR3 DNA: TGTGCCAGCAGCTTTTTGGGAGATACGCAGTATTTT; CDR3 protein: CASSFLGDTQYF
clone size: -; D gene: TRBD2; V gene: TRBV7-3; J gene: TRBJ2-6; CDR3 DNA: TGTGCCAGCAGCTTAAGCGGGGGCTCTGGGGCCAACGTCCTGACTTTC; CDR3 protein: CASSLSGGSGANVLTF